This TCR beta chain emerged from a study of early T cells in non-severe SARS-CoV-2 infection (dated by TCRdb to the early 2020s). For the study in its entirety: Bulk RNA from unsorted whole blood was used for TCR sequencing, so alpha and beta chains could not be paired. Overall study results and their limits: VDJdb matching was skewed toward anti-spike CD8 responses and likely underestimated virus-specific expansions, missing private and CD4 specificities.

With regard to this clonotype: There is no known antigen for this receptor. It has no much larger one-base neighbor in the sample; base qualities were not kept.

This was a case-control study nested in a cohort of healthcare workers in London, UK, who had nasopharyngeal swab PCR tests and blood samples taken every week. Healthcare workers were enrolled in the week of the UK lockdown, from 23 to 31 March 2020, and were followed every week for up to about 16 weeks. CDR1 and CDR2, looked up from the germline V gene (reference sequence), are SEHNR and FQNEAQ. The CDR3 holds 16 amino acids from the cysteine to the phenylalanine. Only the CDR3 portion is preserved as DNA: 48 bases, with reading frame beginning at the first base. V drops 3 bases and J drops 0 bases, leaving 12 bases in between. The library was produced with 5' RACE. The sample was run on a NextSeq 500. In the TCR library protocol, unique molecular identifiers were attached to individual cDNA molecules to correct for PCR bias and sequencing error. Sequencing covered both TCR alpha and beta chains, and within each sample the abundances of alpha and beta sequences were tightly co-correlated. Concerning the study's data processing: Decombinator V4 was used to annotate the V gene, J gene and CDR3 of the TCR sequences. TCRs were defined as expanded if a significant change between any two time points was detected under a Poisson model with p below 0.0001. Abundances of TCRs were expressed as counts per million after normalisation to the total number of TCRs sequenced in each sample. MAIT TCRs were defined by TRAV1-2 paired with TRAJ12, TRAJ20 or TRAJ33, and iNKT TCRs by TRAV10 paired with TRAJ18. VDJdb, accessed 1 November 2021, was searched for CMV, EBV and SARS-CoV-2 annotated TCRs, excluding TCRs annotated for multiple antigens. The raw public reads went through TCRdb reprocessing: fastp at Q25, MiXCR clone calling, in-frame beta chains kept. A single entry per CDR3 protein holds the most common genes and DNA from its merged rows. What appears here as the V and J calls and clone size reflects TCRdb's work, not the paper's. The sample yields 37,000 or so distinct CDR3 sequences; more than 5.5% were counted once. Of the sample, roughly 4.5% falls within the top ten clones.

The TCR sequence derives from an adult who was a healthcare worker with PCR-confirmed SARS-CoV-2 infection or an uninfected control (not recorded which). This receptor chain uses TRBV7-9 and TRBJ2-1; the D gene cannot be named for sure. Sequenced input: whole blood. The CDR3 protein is CASSFKVGNSYNEQFF. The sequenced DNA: TGTGCCAGCAGCTTCAAGGTCGGTAACTCCTACAATGAGCAGTTCTTC.